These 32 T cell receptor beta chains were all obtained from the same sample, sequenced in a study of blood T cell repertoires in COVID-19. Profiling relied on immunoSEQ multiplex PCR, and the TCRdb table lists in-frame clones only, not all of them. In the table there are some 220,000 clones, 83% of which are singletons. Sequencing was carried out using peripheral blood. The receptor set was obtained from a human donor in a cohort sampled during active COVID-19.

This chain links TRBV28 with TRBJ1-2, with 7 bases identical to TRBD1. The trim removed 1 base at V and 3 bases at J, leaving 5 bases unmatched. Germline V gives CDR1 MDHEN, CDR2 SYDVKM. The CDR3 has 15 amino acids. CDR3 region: CASSLLAGGHYGYTF. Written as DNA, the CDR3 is TGTGCCAGCAGTTTATTAGCAGGGGGGCACTATGGCTACACCTTC.

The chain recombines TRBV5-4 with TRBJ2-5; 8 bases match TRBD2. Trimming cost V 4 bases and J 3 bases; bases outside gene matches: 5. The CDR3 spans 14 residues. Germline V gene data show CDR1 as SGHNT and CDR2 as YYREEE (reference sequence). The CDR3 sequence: CASSPSRGEETQYF. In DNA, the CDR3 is TGTGCCAGCAGCCCCTCGCGGGGGGAAGAGACCCAGTACTTC.

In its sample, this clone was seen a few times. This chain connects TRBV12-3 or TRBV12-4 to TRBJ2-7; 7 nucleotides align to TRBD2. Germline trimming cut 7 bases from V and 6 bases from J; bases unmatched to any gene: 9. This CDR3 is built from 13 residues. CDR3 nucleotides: TGTGCCAGCACCGGAGCCGGACTAGGCGAGCAGTACTTC. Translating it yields CASTGAGLGEQYF.

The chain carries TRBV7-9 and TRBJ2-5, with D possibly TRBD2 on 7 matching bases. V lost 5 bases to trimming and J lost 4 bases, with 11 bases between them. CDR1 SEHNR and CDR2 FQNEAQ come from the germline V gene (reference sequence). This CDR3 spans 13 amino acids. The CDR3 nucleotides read TGTGCCAGCAGCGGGGGGGCCCCAGAGACCCAGTACTTC. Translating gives CASSGGAPETQYF.

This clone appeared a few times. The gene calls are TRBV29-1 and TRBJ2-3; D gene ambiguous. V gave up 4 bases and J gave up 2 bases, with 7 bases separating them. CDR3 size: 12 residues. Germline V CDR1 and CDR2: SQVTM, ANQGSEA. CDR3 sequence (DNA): TGCAGCGTTGCAGACAACACAGATACGCAGTATTTT. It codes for CSVADNTDTQYF.

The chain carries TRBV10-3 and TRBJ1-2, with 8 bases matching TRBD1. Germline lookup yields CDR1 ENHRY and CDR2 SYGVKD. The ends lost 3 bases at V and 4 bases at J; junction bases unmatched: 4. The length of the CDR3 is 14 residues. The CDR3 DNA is TGTGCCATCAGTGAATCGGACAGGGTCTATGGCTACACCTTC. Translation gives CAISESDRVYGYTF.

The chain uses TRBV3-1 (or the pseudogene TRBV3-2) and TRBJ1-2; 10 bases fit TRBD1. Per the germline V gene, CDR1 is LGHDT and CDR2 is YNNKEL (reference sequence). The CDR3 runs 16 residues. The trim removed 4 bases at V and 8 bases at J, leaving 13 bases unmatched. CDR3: CASSLRQGTGVSGYTF. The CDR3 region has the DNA TGTGCCAGCAGCCTTCGGCAAGGGACAGGGGTATCCGGCTACACCTTC.

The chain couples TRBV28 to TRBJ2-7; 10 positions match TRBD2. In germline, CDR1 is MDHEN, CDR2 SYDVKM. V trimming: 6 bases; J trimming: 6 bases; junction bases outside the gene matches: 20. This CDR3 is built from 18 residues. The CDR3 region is CASRTPHLVAGGSFEQYF. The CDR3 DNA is TGTGCCAGCAGAACACCGCACTTGGTAGCGGGAGGAAGTTTCGAGCAGTACTTC.

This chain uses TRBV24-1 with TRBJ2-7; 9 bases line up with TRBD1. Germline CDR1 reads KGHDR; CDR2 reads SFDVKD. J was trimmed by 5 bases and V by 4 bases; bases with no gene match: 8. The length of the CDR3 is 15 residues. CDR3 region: CATSDSGQGRNEQYF. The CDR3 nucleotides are TGTGCCACCAGTGACTCCGGACAGGGGAGGAACGAGCAGTACTTC.

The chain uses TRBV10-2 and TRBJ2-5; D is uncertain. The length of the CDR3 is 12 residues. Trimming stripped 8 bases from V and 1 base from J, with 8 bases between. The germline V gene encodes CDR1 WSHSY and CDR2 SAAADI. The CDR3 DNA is TGCGCCAGCCGACGGAGCCAAGAGACCCAGTACTTC. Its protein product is CASRRSQETQYF.

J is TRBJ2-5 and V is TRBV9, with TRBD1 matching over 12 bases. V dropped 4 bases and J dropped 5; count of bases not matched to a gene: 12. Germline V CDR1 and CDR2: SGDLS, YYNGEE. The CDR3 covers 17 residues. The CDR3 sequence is CASSPQAGTGGEETQYF. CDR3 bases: TGTGCCAGCAGCCCCCAGGCCGGGACAGGGGGCGAGGAGACCCAGTACTTC.

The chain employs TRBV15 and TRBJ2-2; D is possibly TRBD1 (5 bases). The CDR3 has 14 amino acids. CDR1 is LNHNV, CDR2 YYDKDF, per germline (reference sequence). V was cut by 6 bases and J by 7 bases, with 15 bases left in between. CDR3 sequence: CATRGAGKYGELFF. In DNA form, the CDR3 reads TGTGCCACCAGAGGAGCAGGGAAATACGGGGAGCTGTTTTTT. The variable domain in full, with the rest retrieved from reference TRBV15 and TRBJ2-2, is DAMVIQNPRYQVTQFGKPVTLSCSQTLNHNVMYWYQQKSSQAPKLLFHYYDKDFNNEADTPDNFQSRRPNTSFCFLDIRSPGLGDTAMYLCATRGAGKYGELFFGEGSRLTVL.

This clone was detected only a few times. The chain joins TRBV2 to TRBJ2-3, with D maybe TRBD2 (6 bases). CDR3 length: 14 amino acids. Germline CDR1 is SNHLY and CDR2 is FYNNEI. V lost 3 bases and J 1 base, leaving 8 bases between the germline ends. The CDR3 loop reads CASSDGSGTDTQYF. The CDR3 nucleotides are TGTGCCAGCAGTGACGGGAGCGGCACAGATACGCAGTATTTT. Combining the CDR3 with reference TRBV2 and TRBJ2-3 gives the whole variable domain EPEVTQTPSHQVTQMGQEVILRCVPISNHLYFYWYRQILGQKVEFLVSFYNNEISEKSEIFDDQFSVERPDGSNFTLKIRSTKLEDSAMYFCASSDGSGTDTQYFGPGTRLTVL.

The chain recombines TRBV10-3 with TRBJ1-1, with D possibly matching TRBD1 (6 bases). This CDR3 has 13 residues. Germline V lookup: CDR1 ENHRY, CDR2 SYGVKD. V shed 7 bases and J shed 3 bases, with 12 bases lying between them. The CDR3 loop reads CAINREGDTEAFF. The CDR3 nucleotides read TGTGCCATCAACCGTGAGGGGGACACTGAAGCTTTCTTT.

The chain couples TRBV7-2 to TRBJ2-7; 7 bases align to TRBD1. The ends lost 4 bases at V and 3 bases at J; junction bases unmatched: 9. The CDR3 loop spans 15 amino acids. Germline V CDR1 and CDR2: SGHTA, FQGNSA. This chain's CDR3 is CASSSRTGSGYEQYF. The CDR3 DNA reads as TGTGCCAGCAGCTCAAGGACAGGCTCCGGCTACGAGCAGTACTTC.

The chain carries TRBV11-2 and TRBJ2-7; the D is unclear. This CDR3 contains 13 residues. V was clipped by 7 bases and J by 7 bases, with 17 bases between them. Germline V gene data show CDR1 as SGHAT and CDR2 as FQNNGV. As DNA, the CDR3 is TGTGCCAGCAATCGAGCGCCTGAAAAGGAGCAGTACTTC. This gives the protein CASNRAPEKEQYF.

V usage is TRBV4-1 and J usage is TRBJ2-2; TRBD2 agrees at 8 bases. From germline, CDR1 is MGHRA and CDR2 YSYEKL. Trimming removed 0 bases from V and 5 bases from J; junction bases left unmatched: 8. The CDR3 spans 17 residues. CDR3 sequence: CASSQEGLAGVTGELFF. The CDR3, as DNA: TGCGCCAGCAGCCAAGAGGGGCTAGCGGGCGTTACCGGGGAGCTGTTTTTT.

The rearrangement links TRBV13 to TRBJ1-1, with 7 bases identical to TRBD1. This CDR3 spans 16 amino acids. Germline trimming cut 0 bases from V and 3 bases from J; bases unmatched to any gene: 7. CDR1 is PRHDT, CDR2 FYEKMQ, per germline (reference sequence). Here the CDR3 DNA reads TGTGCCAGCAGCTTAGGCCTAGGGACAGCGGACACTGAAGCTTTCTTT. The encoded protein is CASSLGLGTADTEAFF.

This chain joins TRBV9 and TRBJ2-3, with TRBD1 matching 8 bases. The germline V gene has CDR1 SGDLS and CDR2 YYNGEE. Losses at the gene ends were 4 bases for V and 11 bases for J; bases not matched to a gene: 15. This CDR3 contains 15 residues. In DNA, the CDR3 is TGTGCCAGCAGCCCGCAGACAGGGGCGGCTTTAAAGCAGTATTTT. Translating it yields CASSPQTGAALKQYF.

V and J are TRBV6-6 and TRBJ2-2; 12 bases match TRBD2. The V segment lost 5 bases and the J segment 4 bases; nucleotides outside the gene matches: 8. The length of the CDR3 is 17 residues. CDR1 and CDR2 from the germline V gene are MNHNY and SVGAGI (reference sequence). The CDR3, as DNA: TGTGCCAGCAGTCTATCTCTAGCGGGGGGGACCACCGGGGAGCTGTTTTTT. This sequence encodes CASSLSLAGGTTGELFF.

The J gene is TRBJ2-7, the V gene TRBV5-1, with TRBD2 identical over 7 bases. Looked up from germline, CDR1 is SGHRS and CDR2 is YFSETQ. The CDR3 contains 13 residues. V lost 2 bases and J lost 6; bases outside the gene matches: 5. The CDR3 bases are TGCGCCAGCAGCTTCCGGGGAGGGCGCGAGCAGTACTTC. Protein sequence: CASSFRGGREQYF.

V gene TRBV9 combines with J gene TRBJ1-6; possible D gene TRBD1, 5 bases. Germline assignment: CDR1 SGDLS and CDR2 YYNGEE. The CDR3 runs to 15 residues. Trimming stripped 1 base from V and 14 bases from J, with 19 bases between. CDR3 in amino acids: CASSVTGRSFMALHF. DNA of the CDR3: TGTGCCAGCAGCGTAACAGGACGGAGCTTTATGGCCCTCCACTTT.

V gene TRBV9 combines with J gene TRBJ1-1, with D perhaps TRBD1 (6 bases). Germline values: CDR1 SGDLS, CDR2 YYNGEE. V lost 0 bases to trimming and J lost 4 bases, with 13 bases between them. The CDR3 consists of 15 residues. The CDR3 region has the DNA TGTGCCAGCAGCGTAGGGGACACCTCACTCACTGAAGCTTTCTTT. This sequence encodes CASSVGDTSLTEAFF.

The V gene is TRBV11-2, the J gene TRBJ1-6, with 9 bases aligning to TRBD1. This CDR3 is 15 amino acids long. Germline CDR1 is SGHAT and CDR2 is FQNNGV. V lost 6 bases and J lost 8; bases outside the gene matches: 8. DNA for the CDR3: TGTGCCAGCAGATCCCCGGGACAGGGTTATTCACCCCTCCACTTT. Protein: CASRSPGQGYSPLHF.

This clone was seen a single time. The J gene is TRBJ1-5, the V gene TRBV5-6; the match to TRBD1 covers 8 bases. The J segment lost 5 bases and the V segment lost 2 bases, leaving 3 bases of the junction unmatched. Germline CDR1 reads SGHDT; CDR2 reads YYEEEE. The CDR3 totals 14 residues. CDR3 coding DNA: TGTGCCAGCAGCTTAGGACAGGGACATCAGCCCCAGCATTTT. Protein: CASSLGQGHQPQHF.

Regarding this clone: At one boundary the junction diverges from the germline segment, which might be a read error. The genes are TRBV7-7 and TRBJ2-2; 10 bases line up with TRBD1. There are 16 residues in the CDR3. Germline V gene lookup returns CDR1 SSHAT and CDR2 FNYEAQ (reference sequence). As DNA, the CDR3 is TGTGCTAGCAGCTTAGACAGGGGGCTTAACACCGGGGAGCTGTTTTTT. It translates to CASSLDRGLNTGELFF.

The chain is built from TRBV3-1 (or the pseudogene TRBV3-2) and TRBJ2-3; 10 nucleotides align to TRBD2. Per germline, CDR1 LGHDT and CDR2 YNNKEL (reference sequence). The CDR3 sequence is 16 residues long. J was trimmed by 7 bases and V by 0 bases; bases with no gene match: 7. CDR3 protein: CASSQDWSSGRNTQYF. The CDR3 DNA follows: TGTGCCAGCAGCCAAGATTGGTCTAGCGGGAGAAATACGCAGTATTTT.

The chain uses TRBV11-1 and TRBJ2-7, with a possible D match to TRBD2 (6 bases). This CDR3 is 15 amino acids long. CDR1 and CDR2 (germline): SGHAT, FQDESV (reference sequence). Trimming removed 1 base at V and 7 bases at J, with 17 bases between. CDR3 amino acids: CASSLVTGLGGEQYF. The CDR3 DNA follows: TGTGCCAGCAGCTTAGTAACCGGATTAGGAGGGGAGCAGTACTTC.

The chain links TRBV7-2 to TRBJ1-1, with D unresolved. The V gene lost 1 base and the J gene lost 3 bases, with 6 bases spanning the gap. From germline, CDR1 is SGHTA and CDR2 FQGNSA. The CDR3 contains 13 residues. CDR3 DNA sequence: TGTGCCAGCAGCTTAGTTGAGTACACTGAAGCTTTCTTT. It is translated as CASSLVEYTEAFF.

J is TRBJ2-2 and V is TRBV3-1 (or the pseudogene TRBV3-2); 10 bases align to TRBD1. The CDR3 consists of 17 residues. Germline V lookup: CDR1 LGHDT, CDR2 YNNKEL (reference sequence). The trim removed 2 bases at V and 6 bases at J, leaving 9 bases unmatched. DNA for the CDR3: TGTGCCAGCAGCCAACCCCGGACAGGGGGATACGCCGGGGAGCTGTTTTTT. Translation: CASSQPRTGGYAGELFF.

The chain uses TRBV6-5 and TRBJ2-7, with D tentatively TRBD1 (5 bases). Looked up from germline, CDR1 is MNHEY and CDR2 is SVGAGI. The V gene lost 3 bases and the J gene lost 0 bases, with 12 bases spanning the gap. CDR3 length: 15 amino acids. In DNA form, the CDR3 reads TGTGCCAGCAGTTATTCAGGGAAGAGCTCCTACGAGCAGTACTTC. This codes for CASSYSGKSSYEQYF.

The CDR3 DNA follows: TGTGCCAGCAGCCGCGCTGAGACCCAGTACTTC. Protein sequence: CASSRAETQYF. The chain has TRBV7-9 and TRBJ2-5; unclear D gene. Germline lookup yields CDR1 SEHNR and CDR2 FQNEAQ (reference sequence). The V end was cut by 5 bases, the J end by 5 bases, with 6 bases between. This CDR3 comprises 11 residues.